The clone carrying this T cell receptor (beta chain) was detected a few times. This record comes from a study of response to subunit inactivated influenza vaccine. TCRdb itself ran the RT-PCR reads through MiXCR, one entry per CDR3 protein. Among under 200,000 distinct CDR3 sequences listed, 9.5% to 15% were seen once. V was shortened by 3 bases and J by 7 bases, with 12 bases between the two germline ends. Germline V lookup: CDR1 MDHEN, CDR2 SYDVKM. This CDR3 comprises 14 residues. These records were also assigned to another study, of T cells expressing NK-cell markers. According to that study: For TCR beta, cDNA was produced by 5'RACE template switching with UMIs. For roughly 6 donors, the dominant NKG2C+ clonotypes made up about 1.0-7.5% of their CD8+ T cells. The leading position in the CD3+CD56-NKG2C+ fraction of several donors also went to these clonotypes.

Sequences were derived from CD8+ T cells sorted from PBMCs, sampled 11 to 12 days after vaccination. This rearrangement joins TRBV28 to TRBJ2-2, with D tentatively TRBD2 (6 bases). The TCR was taken from a man in his fifties who received an inactivated influenza vaccine. The CDR3 nucleotides read TGTGCCAGCAGTTTTTGGTCTAGCGTCGGGGAGCTGTTTTTT. Residues: CASSFWSSVGELFF.